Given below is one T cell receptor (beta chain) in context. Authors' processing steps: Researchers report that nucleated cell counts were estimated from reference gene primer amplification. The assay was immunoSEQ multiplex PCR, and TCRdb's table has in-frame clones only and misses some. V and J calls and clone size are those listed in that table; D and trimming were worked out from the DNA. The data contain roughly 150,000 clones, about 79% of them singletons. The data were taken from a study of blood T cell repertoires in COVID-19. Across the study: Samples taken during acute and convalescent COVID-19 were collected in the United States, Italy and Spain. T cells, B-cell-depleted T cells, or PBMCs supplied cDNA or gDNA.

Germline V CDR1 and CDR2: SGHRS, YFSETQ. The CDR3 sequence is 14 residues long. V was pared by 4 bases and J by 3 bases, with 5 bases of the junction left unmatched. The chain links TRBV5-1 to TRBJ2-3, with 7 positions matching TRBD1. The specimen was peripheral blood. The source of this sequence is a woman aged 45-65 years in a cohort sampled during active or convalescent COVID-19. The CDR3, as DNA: TGCGCCAGCAGCCCTGGACAGGAAACAGATACGCAGTATTTT. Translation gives CASSPGQETDTQYF. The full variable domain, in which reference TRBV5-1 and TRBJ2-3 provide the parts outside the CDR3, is KAGVTQTPRYLIKTRGQQVTLSCSPISGHRSVSWYQQTPGQGLQFLFEYFSETQRNKGNFPGRFSGRQFSNSRSEMNVSTLELGDSALYLCASSPGQETDTQYFGPGTRLTVL.